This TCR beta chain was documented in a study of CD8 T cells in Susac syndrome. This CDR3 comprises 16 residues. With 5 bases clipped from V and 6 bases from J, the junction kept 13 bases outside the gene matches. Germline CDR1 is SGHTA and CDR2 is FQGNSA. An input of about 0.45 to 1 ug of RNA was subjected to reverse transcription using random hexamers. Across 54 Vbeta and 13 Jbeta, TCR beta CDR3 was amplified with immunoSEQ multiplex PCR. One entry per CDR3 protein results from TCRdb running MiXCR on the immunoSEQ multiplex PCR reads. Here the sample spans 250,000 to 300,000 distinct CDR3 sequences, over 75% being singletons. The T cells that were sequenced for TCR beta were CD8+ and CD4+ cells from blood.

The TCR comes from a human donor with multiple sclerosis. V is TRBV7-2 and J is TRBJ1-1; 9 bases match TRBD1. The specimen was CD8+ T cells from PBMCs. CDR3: CASSTGTGFITAEAFF. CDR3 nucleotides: TGTGCCAGCAGCACCGGGACAGGGTTCATCACGGCTGAAGCTTTCTTT.